This paragraph covers one TCR beta chain sequence. TCRdb reprocessed the 5' RACE reads and keeps a single row for each CDR3 protein, giving no DNA. The table lists around 150,000 distinct CDR3 sequences. This sample was taken from a study of monozygotic twins with inflammatory bowel disease. The CDR3 length is 13 residues. Germline V gene data show CDR1 as SQVTM and CDR2 as ANQGSEA. The chain uses TRBV29-1 and TRBJ1-1. Specimen: blood. The sequence was collected from a human donor with ulcerative colitis or Crohn's disease, or a healthy co-twin of an affected twin (not recorded which). Here the CDR3 reads CSARLAKNTEAFF.